This TCR beta chain was found in a study of blood T cells in healthy people across ages. Researchers isolated at least 6.5 million PBMCs per sample. A second PCR, run for about 7 to 11 cycles, used a sample-barcoded 5' primer plus a J-beta primer mix. TCRdb independently ran MiXCR on the 5' RACE reads; one entry per CDR3 protein. The profile shows hundreds of thousands of distinct CDR3 sequences, about 43% of them singletons. Overall study findings and caveats: Both naive CD4+ cell counts and diversity were greater in long-lived donors than in aged donors. Without sorted subsets, naive and antigen-experienced compartments could not be conclusively compared. Per million T cells, the diversity of TCR beta decreased roughly linearly as age advanced.

Trimming cost V 6 bases and J 2 bases; bases outside gene matches: 15. Germline loops: CDR1 SEHNR, CDR2 FQNEAQ (reference sequence). The CDR3 contains 19 residues. Worth noting for this clonotype: Its antigen is unidentified.

The material sequenced was blood. The chain couples TRBV7-9 to TRBJ1-5; 11 bases match TRBD1. This receptor was obtained from a man older than 75 in good health. The CDR3 is CASSRSGTGGSRGNQPQHF. The CDR3 bases are TGTGCCAGCAGTCGGTCCGGGACAGGGGGGTCGAGGGGCAATCAGCCCCAGCATTTT.